The source of this T cell receptor beta chain is a study of T-cell memory formation after mild COVID-19. Broader study findings: Detection of some responders pre-infection suggested pre-existing cross-reactive memory T cells participated. Mainly CM and EM harbored the contracting CD4+ clones; mainly EMRA harbored the CD8+ ones.

V lost 5 bases and J lost 6, with 15 bases in between. Per germline, CDR1 SGHNT and CDR2 YENEEA. The CDR3 consists of 14 residues. Comment on this clonotype: Its cognate antigen is unknown.

5'RACE with constant-segment primers yielded barcoded, UMI-tagged TCR alpha and TCR beta cDNA libraries. A single record per CDR3 protein comes from TCRdb applying MiXCR to the 5' RACE reads. The sample records 250,000 or so distinct CDR3 sequences, more than 15% being singletons. Sequencing was done on a sample of PBMCs or a T cell subset sorted from them (not recorded which). The V call is TRBV11-3, the J call TRBJ2-3; D is possibly TRBD1 or TRBD2 (5 bases each). This clonotype originated in a man aged 18 to 29 who had mild COVID-19 (a few samples of this study predate the infection). Cell type and time point are not known. The CDR3 sequence: CASSRDRFFDTQYF. CDR3 DNA sequence: TGTGCCAGCAGCCGGGACCGGTTTTTCGATACGCAGTATTTT.